This record concerns one T cell receptor beta chain sequence. These data belong to a study of T cell changes during pregnancy in multiple sclerosis. Sequenced by immunoSEQ multiplex PCR; TCRdb stores in-frame clones only, minus some. The sample holds fewer than 60,000 clones, approximately 95% seen once. V shed 2 bases and J 3 bases; nucleotides not matched to a gene: 5. The germline CDR1 and CDR2 sequences are SGHVS and FNYEAQ. CDR3 size: 15 residues. Sequencing was performed on CD8+ T cells from peripheral blood mononuclear cells, taken in the first trimester of pregnancy. The chain recombines TRBV7-6 with TRBJ2-7; 9 nucleotides line up with TRBD1. This TCR came from a female donor with multiple sclerosis, enrolled in a pregnancy study. The CDR3 DNA follows: TGTGCCAGCAGCTTACTGGGACAGGGTATCTACGAGCAGTACTTC. Translated: CASSLLGQGIYEQYF.